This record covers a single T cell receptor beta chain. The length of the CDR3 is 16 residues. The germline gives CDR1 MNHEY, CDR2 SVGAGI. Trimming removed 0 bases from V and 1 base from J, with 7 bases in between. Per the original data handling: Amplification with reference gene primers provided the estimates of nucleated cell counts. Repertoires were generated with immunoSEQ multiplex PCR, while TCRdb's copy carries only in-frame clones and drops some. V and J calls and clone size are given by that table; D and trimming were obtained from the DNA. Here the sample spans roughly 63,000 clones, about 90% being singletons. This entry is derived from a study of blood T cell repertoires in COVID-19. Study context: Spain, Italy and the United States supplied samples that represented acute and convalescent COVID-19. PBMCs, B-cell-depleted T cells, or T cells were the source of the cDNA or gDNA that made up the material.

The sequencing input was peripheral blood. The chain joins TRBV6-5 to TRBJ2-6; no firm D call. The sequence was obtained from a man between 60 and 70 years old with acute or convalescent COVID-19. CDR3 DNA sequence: TGTGCCAGCAGTTACTCGAAAGCGTCTGGGGCCAACGTCCTGACTTTC. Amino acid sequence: CASSYSKASGANVLTF.